This T cell receptor beta chain stems from a study of lymphopenia after photon versus proton radiotherapy. Trimming took off 5 bases at V and 6 bases at J, with 8 bases between the two ends. CDR1 MNHNY and CDR2 SVGAGI come from the germline V gene (reference sequence). CDR3 size: 12 residues. Using immunoSEQ multiplex PCR, the repertoire was profiled, and TCRdb retains in-frame clones only, with some absent. The data hold some 42,000 clones, with about 85% observed a single time. The TCR comes from a woman in her 70s with pancreatic cancer. This sequence joins TRBV6-6 and TRBJ1-5; unclear D gene. Sequences were derived from peripheral blood, sampled from a patient treated with proton-based radiotherapy. CDR3 region: CASSLLGQPQHF. The CDR3 nucleotides read TGTGCCAGCAGTCTATTAGGTCAGCCCCAGCATTTT.